Each of the 5 T cell receptor beta chains below was sequenced from the same sample in a study of blood T cell repertoires in COVID-19. TCRdb keeps only in-frame clones here, not all; method: immunoSEQ multiplex PCR. The data show 80,000 to 100,000 clones, roughly 90% seen once. The sequenced sample consisted of peripheral blood. The source of these receptors is a woman aged 80 or older with acute or convalescent COVID-19.

The chain combines TRBV5-1 with TRBJ1-6, with D maybe TRBD1 (5 bases). V was cut by 0 bases and J by 6 bases, with 22 bases left in between. There are 19 residues in the CDR3. Germline values: CDR1 SGHRS, CDR2 YFSETQ. Here the CDR3 reads CASSLDWTSAPGLNSPLHF. The CDR3 DNA reads as TGCGCCAGCAGCTTGGATTGGACAAGCGCCCCCGGCCTTAATTCACCCCTCCACTTT. Looking up the rest from reference TRBV5-1 and TRBJ1-6 gives the full variable domain: KAGVTQTPRYLIKTRGQQVTLSCSPISGHRSVSWYQQTPGQGLQFLFEYFSETQRNKGNFPGRFSGRQFSNSRSEMNVSTLELGDSALYLCASSLDWTSAPGLNSPLHFGNGTRLTVT.

This CDR3 is CASGSMNSPLHF. CDR3 DNA: TGTGCCAGCGGCAGTATGAATTCACCCCTCCACTTT. V is TRBV10-3 and J is TRBJ1-6; no reliable D call. V lost 10 bases and J lost 7, with 11 bases in between. The CDR3 covers 12 residues. Germline loops: CDR1 ENHRY, CDR2 SYGVKD.

The rearrangement uses TRBV7-9 and TRBJ2-7, with D hard to call. CDR3 length: 12 residues. Germline V gene sequence: CDR1 SEHNR, CDR2 FQNEAQ (reference sequence). V lost 2 bases and J lost 5, with 7 bases in between. This chain's CDR3 is CASSLRANEQYF. Written as DNA, the CDR3 is TGTGCCAGCAGCTTAAGAGCGAACGAGCAGTACTTC.

The chain employs TRBV5-1 and TRBJ2-1; 12 bases align to TRBD2. Looked up from germline, CDR1 is SGHRS and CDR2 is YFSETQ. The CDR3 extends over 14 amino acids. The V segment lost 5 bases and the J segment 4 bases; nucleotides outside the gene matches: 1. The CDR3, as DNA: TGCGCCAGCAGTGGACTAGCGGGGTACAATGAGCAGTTCTTC. Residues: CASSGLAGYNEQFF.

In this sample, this clone turned up a few times. The chain carries TRBV18 and TRBJ2-2; D is perhaps TRBD2 (6 bases). From germline, CDR1 is KGHSH and CDR2 LQKENI. Trimming cost V 6 bases and J 2 bases, with 19 bases left between them. The CDR3 spans 17 residues. CDR3 DNA sequence: TGTGCCAGCTCCCCAGCGGGCGGGCAGACCAACACCGGGGAGCTGTTTTTT. This translates into CASSPAGGQTNTGELFF.